This T cell receptor beta chain was sequenced for a study of T cell repertoires in cytomegalovirus infection (dated by TCRdb to about 2019). Study-wide context: Donor HLA type was relevant to the analysis, because carriage of CMV infection together with the matching HLA type was indicated by public TCR beta signatures.

Sequencing was performed on an Illumina HiSeq 1500. The public reads were quality trimmed at Q25 with fastp and then assembled into clones with MiXCR by TCRdb, keeping productive beta chains. Rows are unified per CDR3 protein, each entry keeping the most common DNA and genes. The sample yields a few hundred thousand distinct CDR3 sequences; under 25% were counted once. The ten biggest clones cover roughly 20% of the sample. According to the germline V gene (reference sequence), CDR1 reads SGHKS and CDR2 reads YYEKEE. V lost 6 bases and J lost 5 bases, and the count of bases not matched to a germline gene is 9. The CDR3 sequence holds 16 residues, the cysteine and phenylalanine included. Solely the CDR3 DNA is kept, with 48 bases framed from the first base. What the study reported, not specific to this receptor: The ex vivo response was dominated by HLA-C-restricted CMV-specific TCR beta clonotypes, which also provided the single most frequent clonotype in two of eight donors. Cumulative frequency of public TCR beta family members discriminated carriers of CMV infection plus the relevant HLA type in this cohort and an independent roughly 340-donor cohort.

For this clonotype: The clone's antigen remains unknown. Nothing much larger sits one base from this clone, and base qualities are not available.

The sequence came from a human donor in good health (CMV status not recorded). Some clones in this sample may be carry-over from other donors' samples. Sequenced material: CD8+ T cells from PBMCs. The sequence links TRBV5-5 to TRBJ2-2, with 11 middle bases fitting TRBD2. The CDR3 reads CASMWTSGLHTGELFF. The DNA sequence is given as TGTGCCAGCATGTGGACTAGCGGGCTACATACCGGGGAGCTGTTTTTT.